A selection of T cell receptor beta chains follows, all from one sample in a study of T cell responses to AZD1222 COVID-19 vaccine. Sequenced by immunoSEQ multiplex PCR; TCRdb stores in-frame clones only, minus some. In the table there are 180,000 or so clones, around 90% of which are singletons. Sequenced material: peripheral blood, taken 28 days after the second AZD1222 dose. These receptors all come from an adult who received the AZD1222 COVID-19 vaccine. The CDR3 runs from the conserved cysteine through the conserved F or W. The order of the fields is V gene, clone size, J gene, D gene, CDR3 DNA, CDR3 protein. The D gene is left open where the match is weak. Clone size is shown for a subset of rows, as once, few, many or a class of expanded clone.

V: TRBV7-9; size: -; J: TRBJ2-5; D: -; DNA: TGTGCCAGCAGCCCCCGGTCTTCAGGGGAGACCCAGTACTTC; CDR3: CASSPRSSGETQYF
V: TRBV11-1; size: -; J: TRBJ2-4; D: -; DNA: TGTGCCAGCAGCTCCGACCCACTAGCCAAAAACATTCAGTACTTC; CDR3: CASSSDPLAKNIQYF
V: TRBV7-2; size: -; J: TRBJ2-1; D: -; DNA: TGTGCCAGCTCGCAAGGGGTTTCCCACAATGAGCAGTTCTTC; CDR3: CASSQGVSHNEQFF
V: TRBV28; size: -; J: TRBJ1-4; D: -; DNA: TGTGCCAGCAGTTTTGCGAGTGCAACTAATGAAAAACTGTTTTTT; CDR3: CASSFASATNEKLFF
V: TRBV5-4; size: -; J: TRBJ1-2; D: -; DNA: TGTGCCAGCAGCTTGGTTCGGGGAGCGGGCTATGGCTACACCTTC; CDR3: CASSLVRGAGYGYTF
V: TRBV5-1; size: -; J: TRBJ2-5; D: -; DNA: TGCGCCAGCAGTTTAACCTCGGCCCAGTACTTC; CDR3: CASSLTSAQYF
V: TRBV6-5; size: -; J: TRBJ2-5; D: -; DNA: TGTGCCAGCATGTCAGGGCAGCAAGAGACCCAGTACTTC; CDR3: CASMSGQQETQYF
V: TRBV19; size: once; J: TRBJ2-7; D: TRBD1; DNA: TGTGCCAGTAGTACGCCAGGGGGCGCAAGCTCCTACGAGCAGTACTTC; CDR3: CASSTPGGASSYEQYF
V: TRBV9; size: -; J: TRBJ1-6; D: -; DNA: TGTGCCAGCAGCGCGACCTTGGATAGTAATTCACCCCTCCACTTT; CDR3: CASSATLDSNSPLHF
V: TRBV4-1; size: -; J: TRBJ1-6; D: -; DNA: TGCGCCAGCAGCCAAGATACAGCGCCCTCTTACAATTCACCCCTCCACTTT; CDR3: CASSQDTAPSYNSPLHF
V: TRBV19; size: -; J: TRBJ1-4; D: -; DNA: TGTGCCAGCTGTGTCACCGCAACTAATGAAAAACTGTTTTTT; CDR3: CASCVTATNEKLFF
V: TRBV2; size: -; J: TRBJ1-2; D: -; DNA: TGTGCCAGCAGTGAAGCGCAGGGGCCGGGTGGCTACACCTTC; CDR3: CASSEAQGPGGYTF
V: TRBV9; size: -; J: TRBJ2-7; D: TRBD2; DNA: TGTGCCAGCAGCGTAACGGGAGGGCGGGACGAGCAGTACTTC; CDR3: CASSVTGGRDEQYF
V: TRBV27; size: -; J: TRBJ2-1; D: TRBD2; DNA: TGTGCCAGCAGTTTACGTAGCGGGAGACCTCCTTACAATGAGCAGTTCTTC; CDR3: CASSLRSGRPPYNEQFF
V: TRBV28; size: -; J: TRBJ1-5; D: TRBD1; DNA: TGTGCCAGCACGACAGGGGGCGGATATTACAGCAATCAGCCCCAGCATTTT; CDR3: CASTTGGGYYSNQPQHF
V: TRBV7-9; size: -; J: TRBJ1-1; D: TRBD1; DNA: TGTGCCAGCAGCCTGGGACAGATGAACACTGAAGCTTTCTTT; CDR3: CASSLGQMNTEAFF
V: TRBV2; size: -; J: TRBJ1-2; D: -; DNA: TGTGCCAGCAGTGAATTAGGGCGAAATAACTATGGCTACACCTTC; CDR3: CASSELGRNNYGYTF
V: TRBV5-1; size: -; J: TRBJ2-6; D: TRBD2; DNA: TGCGCCAGCAGCCCGGTCCGGACTAGCGGGAGCGGTGGGGCCAACGTCCTGACTTTC; CDR3: CASSPVRTSGSGGANVLTF
V: TRBV19; size: -; J: TRBJ2-3; D: -; DNA: TGTGCCAGTAGCACGGGAATTCTGGATACGCAGTATTTT; CDR3: CASSTGILDTQYF
V: TRBV19; size: once; J: TRBJ2-1; D: -; DNA: TGTGCCAGTAGTATAGACGGGAGCTCCTACAATGAGCAGTTCTTC; CDR3: CASSIDGSSYNEQFF
V: TRBV7-9; size: -; J: TRBJ2-5; D: TRBD2; DNA: TGTGCCAGCAGCTTTTATAGCGGGGAATCCAAGAAGACCCAGTACTTC; CDR3: CASSFYSGESKKTQYF
V: TRBV30; size: -; J: TRBJ1-4; D: -; DNA: TGTGCCTGGAGGGCAGGAGGAGCGGAAGAAAAACTGTTTTTT; CDR3: CAWRAGGAEEKLFF
V: TRBV29-1; size: -; J: TRBJ2-5; D: -; DNA: TGCAGCGTGCTCCGGGACACCCGAGAGACCCAGTACTTC; CDR3: CSVLRDTRETQYF
V: TRBV27; size: -; J: TRBJ1-1; D: -; DNA: TGTGCCAGCAGTTTATCGACAGTGTACACTGAAGCTTTCTTT; CDR3: CASSLSTVYTEAFF
V: TRBV7-2; size: once; J: TRBJ1-1; D: -; DNA: TGTGCCAGCAGCTTCCAGGGGAGGGGTGCTGAAGCTTTCTTT; CDR3: CASSFQGRGAEAFF
V: TRBV21-1; size: -; J: TRBJ1-1; D: -; DNA: TGTGCCAGCACCGAGCAGGGGGCTGGGACTGAAGCTTTCTTT; CDR3: CASTEQGAGTEAFF
V: TRBV21-1; size: -; J: TRBJ2-7; D: -; DNA: TGTGCCGGGGGAAGGGGCAGTCTCTCCTACGAGCAGTACTTC; CDR3: CAGGRGSLSYEQYF
V: TRBV2; size: -; J: TRBJ2-2; D: -; DNA: TGTGCCAGCAGGGGTCGATTTACCGGGGAGCTGTTTTTT; CDR3: CASRGRFTGELFF
V: TRBV21-1; size: -; J: TRBJ1-4; D: -; DNA: TGTGCCAGCAGCAAAGTTATCCGGGGATGTAATGAAAAACTGTTTTTT; CDR3: CASSKVIRGCNEKLFF
V: TRBV5-5; size: -; J: TRBJ2-1; D: TRBD2; DNA: TGTGCCAGCAGCTTGGATTGGACTAGCGTATACAATGAGCAGTTCTTC; CDR3: CASSLDWTSVYNEQFF
V: TRBV30; size: -; J: TRBJ2-7; D: -; DNA: TGTGCCTGGAGTTACGGCAGCGCAGCCTACGAGCAGTACTTC; CDR3: CAWSYGSAAYEQYF
V: TRBV6-2/TRBV6-3; size: -; J: TRBJ2-7; D: TRBD2; DNA: TGTGCCAGCAGTTCCCCAAACCGTGTACGGCGGGAGGGCGTTTCTTACGAGCAGTACTTC; CDR3: CASSSPNRVRREGVSYEQYF
V: TRBV28; size: -; J: TRBJ2-7; D: -; DNA: TGTGCCAGCCAGCAAGGGGGGTCCTACGAGCAGTACTTC; CDR3: CASQQGGSYEQYF
V: TRBV5-4; size: -; J: TRBJ2-3; D: TRBD1; DNA: TGTGCCAGCAGCTTGAACAGGGGGGATACGCAGTATTTT; CDR3: CASSLNRGDTQYF
V: TRBV29-1; size: few; J: TRBJ2-7; D: TRBD1; DNA: TGCAGCGTTGAACCTCTGACAGGGTCCTACGAGCAGTACTTC; CDR3: CSVEPLTGSYEQYF
V: TRBV28; size: few; J: TRBJ2-7; D: -; DNA: TGTGCCAGCATCCTCGGGACAAGATCCTACGAGCAGTACTTC; CDR3: CASILGTRSYEQYF
V: TRBV6-5; size: few; J: TRBJ2-7; D: -; DNA: TGTGCCAGCAGTCCGTTTGGTTCCTCCTACGAGCAGTACTTC; CDR3: CASSPFGSSYEQYF
V: TRBV19; size: once; J: TRBJ2-7; D: -; DNA: TGTGCCAGTAGTATAAGACAGTATTACGAGCAGTACTTC; CDR3: CASSIRQYYEQYF
V: TRBV5-1; size: -; J: TRBJ1-2; D: TRBD1; DNA: TGCGCCAGCAGCTCGGGACAGTGGAATCTTGGCTACACCTTC; CDR3: CASSSGQWNLGYTF
V: TRBV4-2; size: -; J: TRBJ2-3; D: -; DNA: TGTGCCAGCAGCGACCTCCAACAGCACACAGATACGCAGTATTTT; CDR3: CASSDLQQHTDTQYF